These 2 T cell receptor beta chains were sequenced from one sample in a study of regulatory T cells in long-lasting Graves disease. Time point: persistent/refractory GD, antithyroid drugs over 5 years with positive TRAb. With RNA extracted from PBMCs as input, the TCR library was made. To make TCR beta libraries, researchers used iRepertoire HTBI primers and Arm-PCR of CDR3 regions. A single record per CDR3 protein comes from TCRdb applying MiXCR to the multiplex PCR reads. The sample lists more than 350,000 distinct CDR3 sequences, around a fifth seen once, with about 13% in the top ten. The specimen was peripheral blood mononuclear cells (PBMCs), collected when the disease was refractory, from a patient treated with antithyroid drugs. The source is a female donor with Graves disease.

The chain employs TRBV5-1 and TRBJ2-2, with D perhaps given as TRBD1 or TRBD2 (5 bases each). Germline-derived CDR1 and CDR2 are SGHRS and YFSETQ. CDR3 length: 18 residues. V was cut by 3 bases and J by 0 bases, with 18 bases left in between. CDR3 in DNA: TGCGCCAGCAGCTCTCGGGACGCATACGGTCCGAACACCGGGGAGCTGTTTTTT. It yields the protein CASSSRDAYGPNTGELFF.

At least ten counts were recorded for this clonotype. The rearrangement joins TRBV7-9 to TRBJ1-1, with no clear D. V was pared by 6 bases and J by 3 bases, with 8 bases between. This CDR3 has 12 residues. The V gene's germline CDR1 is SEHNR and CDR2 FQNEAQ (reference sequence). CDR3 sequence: CASSSRDTEAFF. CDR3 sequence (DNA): TGTGCCAGCAGTTCCCGGGACACTGAAGCTTTCTTT.